Shown below are 22 T cell receptor beta chains from a single sample sequenced in a study of T cells after yellow fever vaccination. Each CDR3 protein gets one entry after TCRdb re-called the 5' RACE reads with MiXCR. This table has about 69,000 distinct CDR3 sequences, approximately 6.2% appearing once. The material sequenced was CD4+ T cells sorted from PBMCs, taken roughly 14 days after the first yellow fever vaccination. The receptors originated from a man aged 18 to 29 who received the YFV17D yellow fever vaccine.

This clonotype appeared many times. The chain employs TRBV9 and TRBJ2-1, with 8 bases identical to TRBD1. The V gene end was trimmed by 3 bases and the J gene end by 1 base; junction bases not matched to a gene: 9. There are 17 residues in the CDR3. CDR1 and CDR2 (germline): SGDLS, YYNGEE. CDR3 DNA sequence: TGTGCCAGCAGCGCTCATTCTCGACAGGGGTCCTACAATGAGCAGTTCTTC. It translates to CASSAHSRQGSYNEQFF.

The chain is built from TRBV20-1 and TRBJ2-2, with TRBD2 identical over 11 bases. CDR3 length: 17 residues. Germline V gene sequence: CDR1 DFQATT, CDR2 SNEGSKA (reference sequence). The V segment lost 2 bases and the J segment 0 bases; nucleotides outside the gene matches: 5. The CDR3 nucleotides are TGCAGTGCTAGAAAGCCGGGACTAGCGGCGAACACCGGGGAGCTGTTTTTT. Protein: CSARKPGLAANTGELFF.

This clonotype has a count of ten or more. The chain joins TRBV12-3 or TRBV12-4 to TRBJ1-1; D gene ambiguous. The CDR3 has 13 amino acids. Deletions cut 3 bases from V and 1 base from J, with 6 bases between. The CDR3 region has the DNA TGTGCCAGCAGTTTCAGTCCGAACACTGAAGCTTTCTTT. Translated: CASSFSPNTEAFF.

This clonotype was observed many times. The chain has TRBV4-1 and TRBJ1-5; no clear D gene. Trimming left V 2 bases short and J 2 bases short, with 10 bases between. Germline V gene lookup returns CDR1 MGHRA and CDR2 YSYEKL. CDR3 length equals 15 residues. The CDR3 nucleotides are TGCGCCAGCAGCCAACCGGGCCGGGGCAATCAGCCCCAGCATTTT. Translated: CASSQPGRGNQPQHF.

With regard to this clonotype: A much more abundant neighbour one base away suggests this may be a read error. The chain employs TRBV7-2 and TRBJ2-5; no clear D gene. This CDR3 is 13 amino acids long. In germline, CDR1 is SGHTA, CDR2 FQGNSA. For the CDR3, the DNA is TGTGCCAGCCGCTTTCTTTTCGAAGAGACCCAGTACTTC. Translation gives CASRFLFEETQYF.

In this sample, this clonotype turned up once. A much larger clone lies a single base off, so this may be a read error. The chain recombines TRBV5-1 with TRBJ2-3; D gene uncertain. The CDR3 spans 12 residues. V gave up 0 bases and J gave up 5 bases, with 4 bases separating them. Germline V gene data show CDR1 as SGHRS and CDR2 as YFSETQ. The CDR3 DNA follows: TGCGCCAGCAGCTTGGTTTTAGATACGCAGTATTTT. This codes for CASSLVLDTQYF.

This clonotype has ten or more counts. The CDR3 loop is CASSLQGLANGNEQFF. CDR3 bases: TGCGCCAGCAGCTTACAGGGACTAGCAAATGGCAATGAGCAGTTCTTC. The gene calls are TRBV5-1 and TRBJ2-1; 9 nucleotides line up with TRBD2. This CDR3 contains 16 residues. Looked up from germline, CDR1 is SGHRS and CDR2 is YFSETQ. After removal of 2 bases from V and 6 bases from J, the junction contained 9 bases not matched to a gene.

This clonotype was recorded at least ten times. J is TRBJ1-6 and V is TRBV12-3 or TRBV12-4, with D possibly matching TRBD1 (5 bases). V gave up 6 bases and J gave up 7 bases, with 13 bases separating them. The CDR3 contains 14 residues. CDR3 residues: CASREDSLNSPLHF. The CDR3 DNA sequence: TGTGCCAGCAGAGAAGACAGCCTGAATTCACCCCTCCACTTT.

This clonotype was observed many times. The V and J genes are TRBV12-3 or TRBV12-4 and TRBJ1-5; D is ambiguous. This CDR3 contains 15 residues. V lost 5 bases, J lost 5 bases, and 16 bases lay in between. CDR3 residues: CASSPPGSSYQPQHF. In nucleotides, the CDR3 is TGTGCCAGCAGTCCCCCGGGGAGTTCCTATCAGCCCCAGCATTTT.

The table lists this clonotype with many counts. V usage is TRBV6-5 and J usage is TRBJ2-5; 7 bases line up with TRBD2. In germline, CDR1 is MNHEY, CDR2 SVGAGI. The CDR3 is made up of 17 amino acids. J was trimmed by 2 bases and V by 0 bases; bases with no gene match: 9. CDR3 protein: CASSYSRGVEGQETQYF. CDR3 DNA sequence: TGTGCCAGCAGTTACTCTCGGGGGGTGGAGGGACAAGAGACCCAGTACTTC.

On this clonotype: Just one base apart from a much larger clone, this may be a read error. This chain uses TRBV7-2 with TRBJ1-1; 9 bases align to TRBD1. The CDR3 length is 13 residues. The ends lost 5 bases at V and 7 bases at J; junction bases unmatched: 5. Per germline, CDR1 SGHTA and CDR2 FQGNSA. The CDR3 DNA sequence: TGTGCCAGCAGCCCACAGGGGGCGAATGAAGCTTTCTTT. Its translation: CASSPQGANEAFF.

In this sample, this clonotype turned up many times. The rearrangement joins TRBV20-1 to TRBJ1-1, with D unresolved. CDR3 length: 14 amino acids. The germline gives CDR1 DFQATT, CDR2 SNEGSKA (reference sequence). V was trimmed by 0 bases and J by 4 bases, leaving 12 bases between them. For the CDR3, the DNA is TGCAGTGCTAGAGACGAAGCCGGCCCCACTGAAGCTTTCTTT. It specifies CSARDEAGPTEAFF.

This clonotype was seen a few times. The chain combines TRBV28 with TRBJ1-6, with D perhaps TRBD1 (6 bases). V lost 5 bases and J 7 bases, leaving 18 bases between the germline ends. Germline CDR1 reads MDHEN; CDR2 reads SYDVKM. CDR3 length: 16 amino acids. This CDR3 reads CASSPTTGHTNSPLHF. The CDR3 bases are TGTGCCAGCAGTCCTACAACGGGACACACGAATTCACCCCTCCACTTT.

This clonotype showed up many times. The CDR3 region is CASSLGQGSDEQYF. The DNA of the CDR3 is TGTGCCAGCAGCCTCGGACAGGGATCGGACGAGCAGTACTTC. J is TRBJ2-7 and V is TRBV3-1; 8 positions match TRBD1. Germline V gives CDR1 LGHDT, CDR2 YNNKEL (reference sequence). V lost 4 bases and J lost 5; bases outside the gene matches: 7. The length of the CDR3 is 14 residues.

At least ten counts were recorded for this clonotype. This chain joins TRBV7-9 and TRBJ2-1, with TRBD2 matching over 9 bases. In germline, CDR1 is SEHNR, CDR2 FQNEAQ (reference sequence). This CDR3 region has 16 residues. V lost 0 bases and J lost 4; bases outside the gene matches: 4. The CDR3 DNA reads as TGTGCCAGCAGCTTAGCGCCTAGCGGGGTGTACAATGAGCAGTTCTTC. Translated, it gives CASSLAPSGVYNEQFF.

This clonotype showed up many times. The chain employs TRBV28 and TRBJ2-1; possibly TRBD1 for D (5 bases). The germline V gene encodes CDR1 MDHEN and CDR2 SYDVKM. Trimming pared 2 bases from V and 7 bases from J, leaving 9 bases between. This CDR3 has 13 amino acids. The CDR3 DNA reads TGTGCCAGCAGTTTACCCAGGGATAATGAGCAGTTCTTC. Translated: CASSLPRDNEQFF.

This clonotype was counted many times. This chain links TRBV20-1 with TRBJ1-3, with TRBD1 matching over 7 bases. The CDR3 has 14 amino acids. Germline CDR1 and CDR2: DFQATT and SNEGSKA (reference sequence). V dropped 6 bases and J dropped 0; count of bases not matched to a gene: 5. The CDR3 region has the DNA TGCAGTGCCCCCGACAGGGACTCTGGAAACACCATATATTTT. Translating it yields CSAPDRDSGNTIYF.

This clonotype was counted at least ten times. The rearrangement links TRBV7-9 to TRBJ2-7; D is unclear. The germline V gene has CDR1 SEHNR and CDR2 FQNEAQ (reference sequence). The ends were cut back, 2 bases at V and 3 bases at J, with 8 bases in the middle. The CDR3 totals 13 residues. The CDR3 loop is CASSLSLGYEQYF. Written as DNA, the CDR3 is TGTGCCAGCAGCTTATCATTGGGCTACGAGCAGTACTTC. The whole variable domain, remainder taken from reference TRBV7-9 and TRBJ2-7, is DTGVSQNPRHKITKRGQNVTFRCDPISEHNRLYWYRQTLGQGPEFLTYFQNEAQLEKSRLLSDRFSAERPKGSFSTLEIQRTEQGDSAMYLCASSLSLGYEQYFGPGTRLTVT.

This clonotype was detected many times. The CDR3 DNA is TGCAGCACTGGACGGCAAGAGACCCAGTACTTC. Amino acids: CSTGRQETQYF. J is TRBJ2-5 and V is TRBV29-1; D call uncertain. With 8 bases removed from V and 2 bases from J, the gap between germline ends came to 9 bases. CDR1 and CDR2 (germline): SQVTM, ANQGSEA. There are 11 residues in the CDR3.

This chain uses TRBV5-1 with TRBJ1-2; 10 nucleotides agree with TRBD1. The CDR3 has 15 amino acids. CDR1 is SGHRS, CDR2 YFSETQ, per germline. After removal of 4 bases from V and 3 bases from J, the junction contained 6 bases not matched to a gene. The CDR3 DNA sequence: TGCGCCAGCAGCCCTGGGACAGGGGTTGACTATGGCTACACCTTC. It codes for CASSPGTGVDYGYTF.

This clonotype was recorded at least ten times. The chain links TRBV12-3 or TRBV12-4 to TRBJ2-7, with unresolved D. Between the trimmed V and J ends, which lost 2 bases and 0 bases, there was a span of 11 bases. The CDR3 loop spans 15 amino acids. The CDR3 region is CASSLMAWSSYEQYF. The CDR3 bases are TGTGCCAGCAGTTTAATGGCCTGGAGCTCCTACGAGCAGTACTTC.

This clonotype was counted many times. V is TRBV15 and J is TRBJ2-5; TRBD2 is a possible D gene (6 bases). This CDR3 region has 14 residues. CDR1 LNHNV and CDR2 YYDKDF come from the germline V gene (reference sequence). V was clipped by 8 bases and J by 4 bases, with 17 bases between them. CDR3 protein: CATRSRAGIETQYF. CDR3 DNA: TGTGCCACCCGCTCTAGGGCGGGGATAGAGACCCAGTACTTC.